This TCR beta chain emerged from a study of T-cell memory formation after mild COVID-19. V lost 7 bases, J lost 2 bases, and 11 bases lay in between. The CDR3 length is 13 residues. The V gene's germline CDR1 is MNHEY and CDR2 SVGAGI. One entry per CDR3 protein, called by TCRdb with MiXCR from the 5' RACE reads. Of 250,000 to 400,000 distinct CDR3 sequences detected, roughly 13% appear once; the ten largest clones hold 21%. The material sequenced was PBMCs or a T cell subset sorted from them (not recorded which). The V gene is TRBV6-5, the J gene TRBJ2-5; D is undetermined. The source of this sequence is a man between 18 and 35 years old who had mild COVID-19 (a few samples of this study predate the infection). Cell type and time point are not known. The chain's CDR3 is CASTGPNQETQYF. In nucleotides, the CDR3 is TGTGCCAGCACCGGACCCAATCAAGAGACCCAGTACTTC.